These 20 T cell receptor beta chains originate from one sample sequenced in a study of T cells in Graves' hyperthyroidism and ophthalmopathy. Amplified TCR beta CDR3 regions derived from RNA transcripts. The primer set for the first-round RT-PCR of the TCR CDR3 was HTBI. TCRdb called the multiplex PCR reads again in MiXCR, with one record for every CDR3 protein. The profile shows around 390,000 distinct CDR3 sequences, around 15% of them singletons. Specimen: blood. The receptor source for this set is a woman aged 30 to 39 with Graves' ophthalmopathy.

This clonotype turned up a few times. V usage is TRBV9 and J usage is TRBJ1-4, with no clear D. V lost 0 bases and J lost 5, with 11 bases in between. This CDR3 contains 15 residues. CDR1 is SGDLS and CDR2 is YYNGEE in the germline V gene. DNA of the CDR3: TGTGCCAGCAGCGTAGCGGGCAGCGTAAATGAAAAACTGTTTTTT. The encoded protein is CASSVAGSVNEKLFF. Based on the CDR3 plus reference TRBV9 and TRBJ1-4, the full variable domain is DSGVTQTPKHLITATGQRVTLRCSPRSGDLSVYWYQQSLDQGLQFLIQYYNGEERAKGNILERFSAQQFPDLHSELNLSSLELGDSALYFCASSVAGSVNEKLFFGSGTQLSVL.

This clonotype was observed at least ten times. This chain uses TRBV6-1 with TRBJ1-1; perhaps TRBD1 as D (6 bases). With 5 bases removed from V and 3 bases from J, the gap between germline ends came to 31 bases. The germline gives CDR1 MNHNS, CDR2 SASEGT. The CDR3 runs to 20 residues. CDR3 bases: TGTGCCAGCAGTCCAAAAATCAGGGGCGGGTGGACTCTTCAGGACACTGAAGCTTTCTTT. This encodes CASSPKIRGGWTLQDTEAFF.

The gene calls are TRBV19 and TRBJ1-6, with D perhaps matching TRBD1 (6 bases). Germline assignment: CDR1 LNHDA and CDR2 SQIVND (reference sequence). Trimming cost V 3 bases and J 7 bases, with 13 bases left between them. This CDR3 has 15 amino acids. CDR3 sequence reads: CASSIRGARNSPLHF. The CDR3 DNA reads TGTGCCAGTAGTATTCGGGGGGCGCGGAATTCACCCCTCCACTTT.

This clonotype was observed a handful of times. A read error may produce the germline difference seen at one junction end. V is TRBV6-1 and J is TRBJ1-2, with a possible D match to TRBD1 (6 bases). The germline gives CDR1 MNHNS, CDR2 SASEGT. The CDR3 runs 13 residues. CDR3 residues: CASSLDRIYSYTF. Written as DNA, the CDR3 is TGTGCCAGCAGTCTCGACAGGATCTATAGCTACACCTTC.

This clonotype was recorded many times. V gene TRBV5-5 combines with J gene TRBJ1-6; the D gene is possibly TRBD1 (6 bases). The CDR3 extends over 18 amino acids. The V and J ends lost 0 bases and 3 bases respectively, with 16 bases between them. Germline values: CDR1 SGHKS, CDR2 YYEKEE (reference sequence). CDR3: CASSLVAGGRDYNSPLHF. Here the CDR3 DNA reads TGTGCCAGCAGCTTGGTCGCGGGGGGCAGAGACTATAATTCACCCCTCCACTTT.

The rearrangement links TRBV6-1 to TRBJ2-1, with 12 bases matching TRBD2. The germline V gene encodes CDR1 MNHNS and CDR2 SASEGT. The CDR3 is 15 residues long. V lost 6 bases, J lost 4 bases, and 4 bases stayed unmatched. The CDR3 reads CASRRLAGGYNEQFF. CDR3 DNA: TGTGCCAGCAGGCGGCTAGCGGGGGGGTACAATGAGCAGTTCTTC.

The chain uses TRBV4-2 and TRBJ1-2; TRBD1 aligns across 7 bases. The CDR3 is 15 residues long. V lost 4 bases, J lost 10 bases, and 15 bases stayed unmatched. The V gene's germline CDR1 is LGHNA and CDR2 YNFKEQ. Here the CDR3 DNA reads TGTGCCAGCAGCCCCCCCGGTCACAGGGGAGTGGACTACACCTTC. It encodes CASSPPGHRGVDYTF.

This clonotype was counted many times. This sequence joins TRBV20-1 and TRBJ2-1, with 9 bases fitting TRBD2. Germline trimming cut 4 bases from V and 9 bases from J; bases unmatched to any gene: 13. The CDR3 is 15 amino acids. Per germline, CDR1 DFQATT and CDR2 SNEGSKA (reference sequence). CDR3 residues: CSAISGGTSRGEQFF. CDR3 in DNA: TGCAGTGCTATAAGCGGGGGGACATCGCGTGGTGAGCAGTTCTTC.

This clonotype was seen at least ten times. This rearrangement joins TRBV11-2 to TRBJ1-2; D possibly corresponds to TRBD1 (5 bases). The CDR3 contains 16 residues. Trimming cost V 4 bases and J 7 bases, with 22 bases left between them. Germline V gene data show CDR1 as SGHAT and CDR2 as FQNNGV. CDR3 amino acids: CASSSSDPTGSSGYTF. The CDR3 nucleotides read TGTGCCAGCAGCTCCTCCGATCCCACAGGATCTTCTGGCTACACCTTC.

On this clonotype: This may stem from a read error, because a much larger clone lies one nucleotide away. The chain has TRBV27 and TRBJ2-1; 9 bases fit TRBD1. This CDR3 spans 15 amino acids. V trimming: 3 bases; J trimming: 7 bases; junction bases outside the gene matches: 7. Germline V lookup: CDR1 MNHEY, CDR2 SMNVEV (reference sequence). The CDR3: CASSFGTGKRNEQFF. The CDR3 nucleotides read TGTGCCAGCAGTTTCGGGACAGGGAAACGTAATGAGCAGTTCTTC.

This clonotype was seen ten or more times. The CDR3 DNA is TGCAGTGCTAGAGATTGGGTTTCTAGCGGGGCCTACAATGAGCAGTTCTTC. It codes for CSARDWVSSGAYNEQFF. The chain recombines TRBV20-1 with TRBJ2-1, with TRBD2 matching 9 bases. The ends lost 0 bases at V and 2 bases at J; junction bases unmatched: 8. CDR1 and CDR2 from the germline V gene are DFQATT and SNEGSKA (reference sequence). CDR3 size: 17 residues.

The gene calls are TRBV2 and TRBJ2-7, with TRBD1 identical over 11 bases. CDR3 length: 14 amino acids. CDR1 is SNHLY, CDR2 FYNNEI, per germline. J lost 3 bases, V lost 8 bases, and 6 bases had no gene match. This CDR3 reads CASGPGQGVYEQYF. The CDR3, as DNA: TGTGCCAGCGGCCCGGGACAGGGGGTCTACGAGCAGTACTTC.

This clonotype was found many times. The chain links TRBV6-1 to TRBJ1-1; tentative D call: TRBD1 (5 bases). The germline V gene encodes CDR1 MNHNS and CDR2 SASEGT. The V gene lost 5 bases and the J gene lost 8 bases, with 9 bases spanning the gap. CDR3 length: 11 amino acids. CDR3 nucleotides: TGTGCCAGCAGTTATGGGGGGGAAGCTTTCTTT. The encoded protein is CASSYGGEAFF.

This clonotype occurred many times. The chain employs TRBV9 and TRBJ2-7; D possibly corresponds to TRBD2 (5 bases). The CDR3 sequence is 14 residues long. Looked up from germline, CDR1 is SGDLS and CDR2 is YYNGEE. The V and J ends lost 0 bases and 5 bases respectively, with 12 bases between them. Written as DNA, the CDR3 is TGTGCCAGCAGCGTAGAGGGAGCCCACAACGAGCAGTACTTC. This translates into CASSVEGAHNEQYF. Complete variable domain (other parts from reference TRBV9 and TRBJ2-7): DSGVTQTPKHLITATGQRVTLRCSPRSGDLSVYWYQQSLDQGLQFLIQYYNGEERAKGNILERFSAQQFPDLHSELNLSSLELGDSALYFCASSVEGAHNEQYFGPGTRLTVT.

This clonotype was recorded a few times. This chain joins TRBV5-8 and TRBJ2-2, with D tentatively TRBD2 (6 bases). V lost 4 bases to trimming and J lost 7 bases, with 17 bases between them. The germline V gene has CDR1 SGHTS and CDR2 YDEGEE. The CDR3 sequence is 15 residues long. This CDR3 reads CASSTSGVRVGELFF. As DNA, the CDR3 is TGTGCCAGCAGCACCTCGGGGGTCCGTGTCGGGGAGCTGTTTTTT.

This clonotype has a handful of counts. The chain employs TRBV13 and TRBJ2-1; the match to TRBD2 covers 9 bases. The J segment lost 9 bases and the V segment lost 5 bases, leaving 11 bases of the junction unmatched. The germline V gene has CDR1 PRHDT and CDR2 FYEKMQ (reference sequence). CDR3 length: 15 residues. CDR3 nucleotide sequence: TGTGCCAGCAGCCACCCCTTCCAAGCGGGGGGTGAGCAGTTCTTC. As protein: CASSHPFQAGGEQFF.

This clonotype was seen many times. The DNA of the CDR3 is TGTGCCAGCAGCCAAGGCTGGGGATCCCTCTACGAGCAGTACTTC. Amino acid sequence: CASSQGWGSLYEQYF. The rearrangement joins TRBV3-1 to TRBJ2-7; D uncertain. Per the germline V gene, CDR1 is LGHDT and CDR2 is YNNKEL (reference sequence). With 1 base removed from V and 3 bases from J, the gap between germline ends came to 13 bases. This CDR3 contains 15 residues.

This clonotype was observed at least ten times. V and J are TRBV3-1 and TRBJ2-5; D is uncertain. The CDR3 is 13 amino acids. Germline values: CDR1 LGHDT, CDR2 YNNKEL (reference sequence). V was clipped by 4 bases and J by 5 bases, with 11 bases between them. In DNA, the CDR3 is TGTGCCAGCAGCCGAAAACTGGAGGAGACCCAGTACTTC. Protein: CASSRKLEETQYF.

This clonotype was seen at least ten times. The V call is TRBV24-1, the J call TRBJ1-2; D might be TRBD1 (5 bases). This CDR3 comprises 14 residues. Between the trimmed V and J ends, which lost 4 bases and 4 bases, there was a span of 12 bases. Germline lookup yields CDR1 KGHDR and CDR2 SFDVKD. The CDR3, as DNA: TGTGCCACCAGTGAAAGAGAGAGGGGCTATGGCTACACCTTC. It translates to CATSERERGYGYTF.

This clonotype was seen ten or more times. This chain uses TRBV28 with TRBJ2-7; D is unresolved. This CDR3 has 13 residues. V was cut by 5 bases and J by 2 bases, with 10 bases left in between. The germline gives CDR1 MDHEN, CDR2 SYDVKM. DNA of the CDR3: TGTGCCAGCAGTGCTAGGACGACCTACGAGCAGTACTTC. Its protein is CASSARTTYEQYF.